This T cell receptor beta chain is drawn from a study of cytomegalovirus exposure and HLA in healthy donors. Whole-study context: The approximately 110 validation repertoires, a later analysis reported, used the same platform as the 666 first-cohort repertoires. Study observations and caveats: Using the classifier, cytomegalovirus status was reportedly diagnosed with high specificity and sensitivity. As confirmed in vitro, three CMV-associated chains were specific for CMV antigens. Subsequent analysis found a tendency for first-cohort TCR clusters to co-occur within the 95 to 150 validation repertoires.

Notes on this clone: The antigen remains undetermined.

The V and J ends lost 3 bases and 2 bases respectively, with 13 bases between them. Germline V CDR1 and CDR2: SGHAT, FQNNGV. This CDR3 has 15 residues. Clones were sequenced by immunoSEQ multiplex PCR, and TCRdb holds only the in-frame ones, with some missing. The data show around 130,000 clones, roughly nine tenths seen once. V gene TRBV11-2 combines with J gene TRBJ1-2; possible D gene TRBD1, 6 bases. The material sequenced was PBMCs. This TCR was sampled from a man aged 30-40 years in good health and CMV-seronegative. As DNA, the CDR3 is TGTGCCAGCAGCTTGGGACATACTTTAAACTATGGCTACACCTTC. Translated: CASSLGHTLNYGYTF.